The 12 T cell receptor beta chains below were found in one sample sequenced in a study of T cell responses to AZD1222 COVID-19 vaccine. Method: immunoSEQ multiplex PCR; TCRdb's copy keeps in-frame clones and lacks some. The table lists around 87,000 clones, around 84% of them singletons, with roughly 10% in the top ten. This material consisted of peripheral blood, taken on day 0 of AZD1222 vaccination. Receptor source: an adult in good health.

The chain combines TRBV28 with TRBJ2-1; unclear D gene. The CDR3 loop spans 14 amino acids. V gave up 7 bases and J gave up 2 bases, with 12 bases separating them. Germline V gene data show CDR1 as MDHEN and CDR2 as SYDVKM. CDR3 bases: TGTGCCAGCAATTCCAGATTACCCTACAATGAGCAGTTCTTC. Amino acid sequence: CASNSRLPYNEQFF.

V is TRBV2 and J is TRBJ1-5; no definite D call. Per the germline V gene, CDR1 is SNHLY and CDR2 is FYNNEI. The V end was cut by 5 bases, the J end by 4 bases, with 15 bases between. There are 15 residues in the CDR3. CDR3 loop: CASSPGRSENQPQHF. Here the CDR3 DNA reads TGTGCCAGCAGTCCGGGGAGGAGTGAGAATCAGCCCCAGCATTTT.

This clone was counted between two and nine times. The chain employs TRBV19 and TRBJ1-6, with D hard to call. V was clipped by 1 base and J by 9 bases, with 10 bases between them. The germline gives CDR1 LNHDA, CDR2 SQIVND (reference sequence). CDR3 length: 14 amino acids. The CDR3 region is CASSIAREGSPLHF. Here the CDR3 DNA reads TGTGCCAGTAGTATAGCCCGGGAAGGTTCACCCCTCCACTTT.

V usage is TRBV7-7 and J usage is TRBJ2-2, with a tentative D call TRBD1 (6 bases). Germline V gives CDR1 SSHAT, CDR2 FNYEAQ (reference sequence). Trimming cost V 5 bases and J 0 bases, with 13 bases left between them. This CDR3 has 16 amino acids. CDR3 bases: TGTGCCAGCAGCCGAAGTGGGACACCGAACACCGGGGAGCTGTTTTTT. Its translation is CASSRSGTPNTGELFF.

V is TRBV5-1 and J is TRBJ2-1; D might be TRBD1 (5 bases). Looked up from germline, CDR1 is SGHRS and CDR2 is YFSETQ. V shed 0 bases and J shed 7 bases, with 8 bases lying between them. The CDR3 has 13 residues. The CDR3 DNA follows: TGCGCCAGCAGCTTGGACCAGGGTAATGAGCAGTTCTTC. It codes for CASSLDQGNEQFF.

V is TRBV6-5 and J is TRBJ1-5; the D is unclear. Germline loops: CDR1 MNHEY, CDR2 SVGAGI. Trimming cost V 10 bases and J 1 base, with 17 bases left between them. The length of the CDR3 is 15 residues. As DNA, the CDR3 is TGTGCCATAGTGAGGGTTTGGCCGAGCAATCAGCCCCAGCATTTT. Translating gives CAIVRVWPSNQPQHF.

This clone was picked up one time. The V gene is TRBV7-6, the J gene TRBJ2-2; the D gene is possibly TRBD2 (6 bases). The V end lost 5 bases, the J end lost 3 bases, and 13 bases lay between the germline ends. This CDR3 comprises 15 residues. Germline CDR1 and CDR2: SGHVS and FNYEAQ. The CDR3 reads CASSLTGRDTGELFF. The CDR3 DNA reads TGTGCCAGCAGCCTCACCGGGAGAGACACCGGGGAGCTGTTTTTT.

The chain joins TRBV5-4 to TRBJ1-4, with 9 positions matching TRBD1. This CDR3 contains 15 residues. Germline V lookup: CDR1 SGHNT, CDR2 YYREEE (reference sequence). Trimming took 3 bases from V and 7 from J; bases not matched to a gene: 7. CDR3 protein: CASSWGNRGLEKLFF. Here the CDR3 DNA reads TGTGCCAGCAGCTGGGGGAACAGGGGGCTTGAAAAACTGTTTTTT.

This chain joins TRBV28 and TRBJ1-4; unclear D gene. Germline-derived CDR1 and CDR2 are MDHEN and SYDVKM. The CDR3 runs 12 residues. The V end was cut by 5 bases, the J end by 10 bases, with 11 bases between. CDR3 in amino acids: CASSPRWGKLFF. The CDR3 region has the DNA TGTGCCAGCAGTCCAAGGTGGGGAAAACTGTTTTTT.

This rearrangement joins TRBV6-5 to TRBJ1-1, with D perhaps matching TRBD1 (5 bases). This CDR3 region has 12 residues. Germline V gives CDR1 MNHEY, CDR2 SVGAGI. CDR3 DNA: TGTGCACTAACCGGGGGTGGGACTGAAGCTTTCTTT. Translated, it gives CALTGGGTEAFF.

V usage is TRBV19 and J usage is TRBJ2-1; D might be TRBD1 (7 bases). Germline V gene data show CDR1 as LNHDA and CDR2 as SQIVND (reference sequence). This CDR3 has 15 amino acids. Trimming shortened V by 6 bases and J by 8 bases, and 20 bases separated the two germline ends. The CDR3 DNA reads TGTGCCAGTAGCCTGGTAGGAGGGGGCCGACATGAGCAGTTCTTC. Protein product: CASSLVGGGRHEQFF.

V gene TRBV7-2 combines with J gene TRBJ2-7; 12 bases match TRBD2. Per germline, CDR1 SGHTA and CDR2 FQGNSA. V trimming: 4 bases; J trimming: 3 bases; junction bases outside the gene matches: 7. The CDR3 runs 16 residues. The CDR3: CASSSTTSGSVYEQYF. CDR3 sequence (DNA): TGTGCCAGCAGCTCGACGACTAGCGGGAGTGTCTACGAGCAGTACTTC.